The 18 T cell receptor beta chains listed next were all sequenced from one sample in a study of beta chain features in type 1 diabetes. General study points: TCRB CDR3s were moderately but significantly shorter in Type 1 diabetes patients in all four CD4+ subsets.

For these TCRs, the target antigens are not known. Expressed TCRB transcripts were sequenced, since all the RNA that had been isolated was reverse transcribed. Profiled with immunoSEQ multiplex PCR; TCRdb holds only in-frame clones, not every one. The table includes about 230,000 clones, 16% detected once. The source material was naive CD4+ T cells from blood. These receptors were obtained from a man aged 25-45 years with type 1 diabetes.

This clone was counted only a few times. The rearrangement links TRBV6-6 to TRBJ2-5; 9 bases agree with TRBD1. This CDR3 has 16 residues. J lost 5 bases, V lost 1 base, and 8 bases had no gene match. Germline values: CDR1 MNHNY, CDR2 SVGAGI (reference sequence). The CDR3 region is CASSYFPNRGQETQYF. CDR3 DNA sequence: TGTGCCAGCAGTTACTTTCCTAACAGGGGGCAGGAGACCCAGTACTTC.

The J gene is TRBJ2-1, the V gene TRBV30; 14 bases are shared with TRBD2. The CDR3 length is 15 residues. From germline, CDR1 is GTSNPN and CDR2 SVGIG (reference sequence). Trimming took 3 bases from V and 8 from J; bases not matched to a gene: 6. The CDR3 loop reads CAWSPGLAGVDEQFF. DNA of the CDR3: TGTGCCTGGAGCCCGGGACTAGCGGGAGTTGATGAGCAGTTCTTC.

This rearrangement joins TRBV30 to TRBJ2-2; D is unclear. The V end was cut by 4 bases, the J end by 6 bases, with 15 bases between. The CDR3 length is 14 residues. Germline-derived CDR1 and CDR2 are GTSNPN and SVGIG (reference sequence). CDR3 sequence reads: CAWKRSRQAGELFF. CDR3 coding DNA: TGTGCCTGGAAGAGGTCGCGGCAGGCCGGGGAGCTGTTTTTT. Full variable domain (outside the CDR3, taken from reference TRBV30 and TRBJ2-2): SQTIHQWPATLVQPVGSPLSLECTVEGTSNPNLYWYRQAAGRGLQLLFYSVGIGQISSEVPQNLSASRPQDRQFILSSKKLLLSDSGFYLCAWKRSRQAGELFFGEGSRLTVL.

This clone turned up a few times. The same CDR3 also results from other DNA sequences found in this sample. The chain recombines TRBV30 with TRBJ1-5; D is unclear. V was shortened by 1 base and J by 2 bases, with 6 bases between the two germline ends. The CDR3 length is 13 residues. The germline CDR1 and CDR2 sequences are GTSNPN and SVGIG (reference sequence). The CDR3: CAWSGGGNQPQHF. CDR3 bases: TGTGCCTGGAGTGGCGGGGGCAATCAGCCCCAGCATTTT.

V is TRBV2 and J is TRBJ2-3, with D tentatively TRBD2 (6 bases). V lost 9 bases, J lost 6 bases, and 13 bases lay in between. The CDR3 has 12 residues. The germline V gene encodes CDR1 SNHLY and CDR2 FYNNEI. The CDR3 sequence: CARSPRGDTQYF. DNA of the CDR3: TGTGCCAGATCCCCTCGGGGGGATACGCAGTATTTT.

The rearrangement uses TRBV29-1 and TRBJ2-1; D not resolved. Trimming stripped 7 bases from V and 6 bases from J, with 16 bases between. The CDR3 consists of 13 residues. The V gene's germline CDR1 is SQVTM and CDR2 ANQGSEA. CDR3 loop: CSAANGGFNEQFF. In DNA form, the CDR3 reads TGCAGCGCCGCAAACGGTGGGTTCAATGAGCAGTTCTTC.

This clone was counted only a few times. The chain employs TRBV7-2 and TRBJ2-1; a weak D match, TRBD1 (6 bases). V was trimmed by 1 base and J by 6 bases, leaving 10 bases between them. Germline V gene data show CDR1 as SGHTA and CDR2 as FQGNSA. There are 14 residues in the CDR3. The CDR3 region has the DNA TGTGCCAGCAGCTTAGTCGGCAGGGGCAATGAGCAGTTCTTC. It codes for CASSLVGRGNEQFF.

The J gene is TRBJ1-5, the V gene TRBV6-5; possibly TRBD1 for D (5 bases). Trimming left V 0 bases short and J 7 bases short, with 13 bases between. The germline V gene encodes CDR1 MNHEY and CDR2 SVGAGI. The CDR3 covers 15 residues. In nucleotides, the CDR3 is TGTGCCAGCAGTTACTCCGCAGGGACGGGACAGCCCCAGCATTTT. This codes for CASSYSAGTGQPQHF.

The CDR3 DNA sequence: TGCAGCGTGGGACTAGCGGCCTACAATGAGCAGTTCTTC. It encodes CSVGLAAYNEQFF. V and J are TRBV29-1 and TRBJ2-1, with TRBD2 matching over 11 bases. Trimming took 6 bases from V and 2 from J; bases not matched to a gene: 0. CDR1 and CDR2 from the germline V gene are SQVTM and ANQGSEA. This CDR3 region has 13 residues.

In this sample, this clone turned up a few times. This chain links TRBV7-9 with TRBJ2-7; the match to TRBD2 covers 7 bases. Per germline, CDR1 SEHNR and CDR2 FQNEAQ (reference sequence). The CDR3 runs 15 residues. Trimming at V came to 2 bases and at J to 4 bases, leaving 8 bases not matched to a gene. CDR3 nucleotide sequence: TGTGCCAGCAGCTTACCCGGGGCTAGCGGATACGAGCAGTACTTC. Residues: CASSLPGASGYEQYF.

This clone was counted only a few times. V gene TRBV29-1 combines with J gene TRBJ1-2; the match to TRBD1 covers 10 bases. The CDR3 is made up of 13 amino acids. Germline V lookup: CDR1 SQVTM, CDR2 ANQGSEA. Germline trimming cut 6 bases from V and 6 bases from J; bases unmatched to any gene: 7. The CDR3 DNA follows: TGCAGCGTCGCGGACAGGGGGTTTCATGGCTACACCTTC. The encoded protein is CSVADRGFHGYTF.

V gene TRBV27 combines with J gene TRBJ1-2; weak D call: TRBD1 (5 bases). The CDR3 is 15 residues long. CDR1 and CDR2 (germline): MNHEY, SMNVEV (reference sequence). Deletions cut 6 bases from V and 6 bases from J, with 20 bases between. The CDR3 sequence: CASSTGTLTRDGYTF. In DNA, the CDR3 is TGTGCCAGCAGCACCGGGACTCTTACCCGGGATGGCTACACCTTC.

The chain uses TRBV5-1 and TRBJ2-1; D remains ambiguous. CDR3 length equals 15 residues. Deletions cut 0 bases from V and 4 bases from J, with 11 bases between. CDR1 and CDR2 from the germline V gene are SGHRS and YFSETQ. Here the CDR3 DNA reads TGCGCCAGCAGCTTGGCCTTCGGCGGATACAATGAGCAGTTCTTC. Protein product: CASSLAFGGYNEQFF.

The V call is TRBV9, the J call TRBJ2-2; D gene ambiguous. The germline CDR1 and CDR2 sequences are SGDLS and YYNGEE. V was shortened by 0 bases and J by 1 base, with 1 base between the two germline ends. This CDR3 spans 13 amino acids. CDR3 nucleotides: TGTGCCAGCAGCGTAGAGAACACCGGGGAGCTGTTTTTT. Translated: CASSVENTGELFF.

The chain uses TRBV7-9 and TRBJ2-1; D gene unclear. This CDR3 is 13 amino acids long. Germline V gene sequence: CDR1 SEHNR, CDR2 FQNEAQ (reference sequence). Trimming pared 1 base from V and 6 bases from J, leaving 7 bases between. The CDR3 DNA reads as TGTGCCAGCAGCTTAGTACTGAGCAATGAGCAGTTCTTC. Translating it yields CASSLVLSNEQFF.

The V and J genes are TRBV7-2 and TRBJ2-7, with 10 bases matching TRBD1. V shed 5 bases and J 2 bases; nucleotides not matched to a gene: 3. Germline lookup yields CDR1 SGHTA and CDR2 FQGNSA. The length of the CDR3 is 14 residues. The DNA for the CDR3 is TGTGCCAGCAGCGAGGGACAGGGGCCCTACGAGCAGTACTTC. Translation gives CASSEGQGPYEQYF.

The rearrangement links TRBV7-9 to TRBJ2-5; 7 nucleotides align to TRBD1. The CDR3 consists of 14 residues. V was clipped by 5 bases and J by 2 bases; unmatched bases: 5. Per germline, CDR1 SEHNR and CDR2 FQNEAQ (reference sequence). Written as DNA, the CDR3 is TGTGCCAGCAGCCGTAGGACAGGACAAGAGACCCAGTACTTC. Translation: CASSRRTGQETQYF.

This chain links TRBV9 with TRBJ1-1, with D perhaps matching TRBD1 (5 bases). V was trimmed by 0 bases and J by 4 bases, leaving 13 bases between them. The CDR3 has 15 residues. Germline CDR1 is SGDLS and CDR2 is YYNGEE. CDR3 region: CASSVGRREGTEAFF. CDR3 DNA sequence: TGTGCCAGCAGCGTAGGACGCAGGGAGGGCACTGAAGCTTTCTTT.